This TCR beta chain emerged from a study of siplizumab effects on memory and regulatory T cells (dated by TCRdb to the late 2010s). For context, the study as a whole: The effect of the anti-CD2 antibody siplizumab on alloreactive T-cell subsets was examined in allogeneic mixed lymphocyte reactions constructed from human PBMCs.

Sorted unstimulated T cells, along with proliferating T cells recovered from mixed lymphocyte reactions, underwent TCRbeta CDR3 sequencing. Fresh whole blood from 9 to 11 HLA-typed healthy donors was used as the source from which PBMCs were isolated. Unstimulated CD4+ non-regulatory T cells were FACS-sorted to map the origin of alloreactive clones. The receptor library was made with the immunoSEQ multiplex PCR assay. Each sample had 10^5 or so TCR templates assayed by the deep sequencing platform. Genomic DNA extracted from sorted T cells was used for TCRbeta CDR3 sequencing. As for how the authors treated the data: Clonal analysis of TCRbeta CDR3 data was done in the R programming language. Comparing unstimulated samples against CFSE-low samples taken after the reaction was how alloreactive CD4+ and CD8+ clones were defined. Regulatory or non-regulatory origin of alloreactive CD4+ clones was assigned by matching sequences to the sorted unstimulated Treg and non-Treg repertoires. This immuneACCESS table, as held by TCRdb, lists in-frame sequences with V and J called but not all clones. Of the missing ones, under half trace to an unresolved V gene in checked studies; the others have no known cause. V and J calls and clone size are those listed in that table; D and trimming were worked out from the DNA. The sample table records 100,000 or so clones; 85% to 95% of these occur just once. The ten largest make up roughly 1.4% of the sample.

The investigation overall reported the following: For roughly 75-96% of proliferating CD4+ or CD8+ clones, no naive or memory phenotype could be assigned. Sequences below about 10^-5 frequency were poorly captured, so only a minor fraction of alloreactive clones could be mapped to unstimulated subsets. Whether proliferating Tregs from siplizumab cultures actually had suppressive function was not functionally confirmed. The cumulative frequency of alloreactive sequences that could be traced back to unstimulated CD4+ memory T cells was significantly reduced by siplizumab. Unstimulated naive T cells appeared to be more diverse than memory T cells, and naive cells seemed to make a substantial contribution to the alloresponse. Among mappable alloreactive CD4+ clones, the Treg-derived fraction averaged around 70% with siplizumab versus roughly 29% in control reactions.

Trimming accounts for 4 bases at V and 4 bases at J, while the number of junction bases matched to no gene is 6. For CDR1 and CDR2, the germline V gene (reference sequence) lists LNHDA and SQIVND. The CDR3 covers 14 residues, taking in both the cysteine and the phenylalanine. Only the CDR3 portion is preserved as DNA: 42 bases, with reading frame beginning at the first base. About this clone: The clone's antigen remains unknown. No quality values exist for individual bases; no much larger clone is one base distant.

The rearrangement joined TRBV19 to TRBJ1-2; 7 junctional bases match TRBD1. Sequenced sample: non-Treg CD4+ T cells sorted from blood. The sample's cell subset or site label is to be understood as: FACS-sorted unstimulated CD4+ non-regulatory T cells. The sequence derives from a human donor in good health. The sequence in DNA is TGTGCCAGTAGTACCCCGGGACAGTTCTATGGCTACACCTTC. The resulting protein is CASSTPGQFYGYTF.